This T cell receptor (beta chain) was retrieved from a study of blood T cells in healthy people across ages. Study-level information: Per two T cells, about one barcoded beta molecule was captured through template switching.

It was with a sample-barcoded 5' primer and a J-beta primer mix that a second PCR of about 6 to 12 cycles was run. All cDNA molecules were each tagged by a template-switch adaptor with 12 random nucleotides. MiXCR, run by TCRdb on the 5' RACE reads, gives a single entry per CDR3 protein. The sample has approximately 1.5 million distinct CDR3 sequences; 40% to 45% are singletons. Study-level results: A strong correlation was seen between TCR beta diversity and naive T cell percentage.

Deletions cut 3 bases from V and 5 bases from J, with 12 bases between. Germline V gene data show CDR1 as SGDLS and CDR2 as YYNGEE. The CDR3 is 14 amino acids. This clonotype was observed a handful of times. Its antigen is as yet unknown. The sample providers were healthy Caucasian people from Russia, aged roughly 6 to 100. The TCR originated in a woman in her late teens or twenties in good health. Input material: blood. This chain links TRBV9 with TRBJ2-1; possibly TRBD2 for D (6 bases). For the CDR3, the DNA is TGTGCCAGCAGCGCCACGTGGGGGGACAATGAGCAGTTCTTC. Protein product: CASSATWGDNEQFF.